The 25 T cell receptor beta chains in this list originate from one sample, sequenced in a study of blood T cell repertoires in COVID-19 (dated by TCRdb to the early 2020s). The library was generated by the immunoSEQ multiplex PCR assay. In TCRdb, the immuneACCESS table is reduced to in-frame sequences with V and J assigned. These tables do not hold every clone; where another copy was compared, an unresolved V gene accounts for under half, and the others remain unexplained. The sample table shows about half a million clones, and approximately 83% are seen once. The top ten hold roughly 3.2% of the sample. Input material: peripheral blood. The receptors derive from a human donor in a cohort sampled during active COVID-19.

The genes are TRBV5-4 and TRBJ2-1, with D perhaps matching TRBD1 (6 bases). There are 12 residues in the CDR3. V lost 6 bases and J lost 6, with 10 bases in between. CDR1 is SGHNT and CDR2 is YYREEE in the germline V gene (reference sequence). CDR3 bases: TGTGCCAGCAACCTCAGGGGCAATGAGCAGTTCTTC. This sequence encodes CASNLRGNEQFF.

About this clone: This may be a read error, as it is one base from a much larger clone. The CDR3 loop is CASSLGQGAYGYTF. The CDR3 nucleotides read TGTGCCAGCAGCTTAGGACAGGGGGCGTATGGCTACACCTTC. The chain has TRBV5-6 and TRBJ1-2; 11 nucleotides align to TRBD1. Trimming at V came to 2 bases and at J to 5 bases, leaving 2 bases not matched to a gene. Germline CDR1 SGHDT, CDR2 YYEEEE. The CDR3 spans 14 residues.

This clone was observed once. V usage is TRBV15 and J usage is TRBJ1-4; 7 bases are a match to TRBD1. Per the germline V gene, CDR1 is LNHNV and CDR2 is YYDKDF (reference sequence). Trimming removed 3 bases from V and 6 bases from J; junction bases left unmatched: 4. The CDR3 covers 14 residues. The CDR3 DNA is TGTGCCACCAGCAGCCGGGACAGACATGAAAAACTGTTTTTT. Residues: CATSSRDRHEKLFF.

J is TRBJ1-4 and V is TRBV4-3, with D perhaps matching TRBD1 (5 bases). The CDR3 spans 15 residues. V lost 0 bases and J 7 bases, leaving 12 bases between the germline ends. Germline CDR1 is LGHNA and CDR2 is YSLEER. As DNA, the CDR3 is TGCGCCAGCAGCCAAGATGGCAGGGTCGGTGAAAAACTGTTTTTT. Protein sequence: CASSQDGRVGEKLFF.

The chain links TRBV7-9 to TRBJ2-5; tentatively, D is TRBD1 (5 bases). Germline assignment: CDR1 SEHNR and CDR2 FQNEAQ (reference sequence). CDR3 size: 12 residues. V dropped 6 bases and J dropped 0 bases, with 5 bases sitting between them. CDR3 nucleotide sequence: TGTGCCAGCAGGACAGACCAAGAGACCCAGTACTTC. As protein: CASRTDQETQYF.

The V call is TRBV30, the J call TRBJ2-7, with TRBD2 identical over 13 bases. Trimming cost V 2 bases and J 3 bases; bases outside gene matches: 1. This CDR3 contains 14 residues. The germline CDR1 and CDR2 sequences are GTSNPN and SVGIG (reference sequence). CDR3 nucleotides: TGTGCCTGGAGTCGACTAGCGGGAGGCTACGAGCAGTACTTC. It is translated as CAWSRLAGGYEQYF.

This clone was counted a few times. This chain joins TRBV18 and TRBJ2-4; perhaps TRBD1 as D (6 bases). CDR1 KGHSH and CDR2 LQKENI come from the germline V gene. The germline V and J ends were trimmed by 4 bases and 7 bases, with 14 bases remaining between them. This CDR3 region has 14 residues. In DNA, the CDR3 is TGTGCCAGCTCACATACAGGGCTGAGGAACATTCAGTACTTC. Translated: CASSHTGLRNIQYF. The full variable domain, its missing parts supplied by reference TRBV18 and TRBJ2-4, is NAGVMQNPRHLVRRRGQEARLRCSPMKGHSHVYWYRQLPEEGLKFMVYLQKENIIDESGMPKERFSAEFPKEGPSILRIQQVVRGDSAAYFCASSHTGLRNIQYFGAGTRLSVL.

The V and J genes are TRBV27 and TRBJ2-3; the D gene is possibly TRBD1 (5 bases). The CDR3 extends over 15 amino acids. CDR1 is MNHEY, CDR2 SMNVEV, per germline (reference sequence). The V and J ends lost 5 bases and 2 bases respectively, with 14 bases between them. The CDR3 DNA follows: TGTGCCAGCAGTCCCCAGGGCAGGGTCACAGATACGCAGTATTTT. Protein product: CASSPQGRVTDTQYF.

V and J are TRBV28 and TRBJ1-5; 8 nucleotides agree with TRBD1. The CDR3 covers 17 residues. Per the germline V gene, CDR1 is MDHEN and CDR2 is SYDVKM. Germline trimming cut 5 bases from V and 0 bases from J; bases unmatched to any gene: 9. CDR3 DNA: TGTGCCAGCAGTCGGGCGGGACAGGCTAATAGCAATCAGCCCCAGCATTTT. Translation gives CASSRAGQANSNQPQHF.

The rearrangement joins TRBV6-5 to TRBJ1-5; D ambiguous. V was cut by 5 bases and J by 10 bases, with 12 bases left in between. CDR3 size: 12 residues. The germline CDR1 and CDR2 sequences are MNHEY and SVGAGI. Here the CDR3 DNA reads TGTGCCAGCAGTCCAGACCCTAGCCCCCAGCATTTT. It encodes CASSPDPSPQHF.

The V and J genes are TRBV19 and TRBJ1-6; 10 bases are a match to TRBD1. With V trimmed by 4 bases and J by 8 bases, 5 bases remained unmatched. This CDR3 has 15 amino acids. The germline CDR1 and CDR2 sequences are LNHDA and SQIVND (reference sequence). The CDR3 sequence: CASSRRTGGYSPLHF. The CDR3 DNA is TGTGCCAGTAGTAGACGGACAGGGGGTTATTCACCCCTCCACTTT.

The gene calls are TRBV30 and TRBJ2-2; a weak D match, TRBD2 (6 bases). V was pared by 3 bases and J by 3 bases, with 17 bases between. The germline V gene has CDR1 GTSNPN and CDR2 SVGIG (reference sequence). This CDR3 has 16 residues. This CDR3 reads CAWSRVGLLYTGELFF. The CDR3 DNA follows: TGTGCCTGGAGCAGGGTCGGACTATTGTACACCGGGGAGCTGTTTTTT. Variable domain in full (rest from reference TRBV30 and TRBJ2-2): SQTIHQWPATLVQPVGSPLSLECTVEGTSNPNLYWYRQAAGRGLQLLFYSVGIGQISSEVPQNLSASRPQDRQFILSSKKLLLSDSGFYLCAWSRVGLLYTGELFFGEGSRLTVL.

The chain uses TRBV18 and TRBJ2-1; TRBD2 is a possible D gene (5 bases). The germline V gene has CDR1 KGHSH and CDR2 LQKENI. CDR3 length equals 15 residues. The V and J ends lost 3 bases and 7 bases respectively, with 16 bases between them. The CDR3: CASSPQKISGNEQFF. CDR3 sequence (DNA): TGTGCCAGCTCACCTCAGAAAATAAGCGGAAATGAGCAGTTCTTC.

This sequence joins TRBV28 and TRBJ1-2; D gene uncertain. CDR1 is MDHEN and CDR2 is SYDVKM in the germline V gene. Trimming removed 1 base at V and 1 base at J, with 7 bases between. The CDR3 has 14 amino acids. Here the CDR3 DNA reads TGTGCCAGCAGTTTATATGGAGGTAACTATGGCTACACCTTC. Amino acids: CASSLYGGNYGYTF.

The genes are TRBV5-1 and TRBJ2-5; D perhaps matches TRBD1 (6 bases). CDR1 SGHRS and CDR2 YFSETQ come from the germline V gene. The V end lost 6 bases, the J end lost 5 bases, and 14 bases lay between the germline ends. The CDR3 is 13 amino acids. The CDR3 DNA reads TGCGCCAGCAACAACAGGGTATCGGAGACCCAGTACTTC. Protein product: CASNNRVSETQYF.

This clone was seen once. V usage is TRBV2 and J usage is TRBJ2-7; possible D gene TRBD1, 6 bases. CDR3 length: 12 amino acids. Germline V lookup: CDR1 SNHLY, CDR2 FYNNEI. V was pared by 6 bases and J by 2 bases, with 8 bases between. The CDR3 nucleotides read TGTGCCAGCAGGGGGGCCGCCTACGAGCAGTACTTC. This gives the protein CASRGAAYEQYF.

The rearrangement joins TRBV19 to TRBJ1-2; D not resolved. This CDR3 has 14 amino acids. Looked up from germline, CDR1 is LNHDA and CDR2 is SQIVND (reference sequence). V dropped 1 base and J dropped 11 bases, with 17 bases sitting between them. As DNA, the CDR3 is TGTGCCAGTAGTATAGTACCCGGGATCGAGTGGTACACCTTC. Amino acids: CASSIVPGIEWYTF. Complete variable domain (other parts from reference TRBV19 and TRBJ1-2): DGGITQSPKYLFRKEGQNVTLSCEQNLNHDAMYWYRQDPGQGLRLIYYSQIVNDFQKGDIAEGYSVSREKKESFPLTVTSAQKNPTAFYLCASSIVPGIEWYTFGSGTRLTVV.

The rearrangement links TRBV4-3 to TRBJ2-5; TRBD2 matches 15 bases. There are 19 residues in the CDR3. J gave up 2 bases and V 1 base, and 8 bases lay outside the gene matches. Germline CDR1 LGHNA, CDR2 YSLEER. CDR3 DNA sequence: TGCGCCAGCAGCCAAGCACCACCCGGGACTAGCGGGAGGCAAGAGACCCAGTACTTC. It codes for CASSQAPPGTSGRQETQYF.

The rearrangement links TRBV9 to TRBJ2-7, with a tentative D call TRBD2 (7 bases). Trimming cost V 4 bases and J 0 bases, with 14 bases left between them. The germline V gene encodes CDR1 SGDLS and CDR2 YYNGEE. The CDR3 runs to 15 residues. The DNA of the CDR3 is TGTGCCAGCAGCCCCCGGGGAGGGGGCTCCTACGAGCAGTACTTC. Translated, it gives CASSPRGGGSYEQYF.

This clone appeared a few times. CDR3 amino acids: CASTNRGEAFF. In DNA, the CDR3 is TGTGCCAGCACCAACCGGGGGGAAGCTTTCTTT. The V call is TRBV6-5, the J call TRBJ1-1; TRBD1 might be the D (5 bases). In germline, CDR1 is MNHEY, CDR2 SVGAGI. The CDR3 is 11 residues long. The V and J ends lost 7 bases and 8 bases respectively, with 11 bases between them.

The chain couples TRBV19 to TRBJ2-1, with D tentatively TRBD2 (5 bases). The CDR3 length is 13 residues. Trimming stripped 4 bases from V and 8 bases from J, with 12 bases between. CDR1 and CDR2 from the germline V gene are LNHDA and SQIVND (reference sequence). CDR3 protein: CASSSFRGDEQFF. Here the CDR3 DNA reads TGTGCCAGTAGTAGTTTTCGGGGTGATGAGCAGTTCTTC.

V and J are TRBV7-3 and TRBJ2-2; 7 bases are shared with TRBD1. This CDR3 has 16 residues. The J segment lost 0 bases and the V segment lost 3 bases, leaving 4 bases of the junction unmatched. The germline V gene has CDR1 SGHTA and CDR2 FQGTGA. The DNA for the CDR3 is TGTGCCAGCAGCTTGTATCAGGGGGCGAACACCGGGGAGCTGTTTTTT. Amino acids: CASSLYQGANTGELFF.

The rearrangement joins TRBV3-1 (or the pseudogene TRBV3-2) to TRBJ2-7; 7 bases match TRBD2. This CDR3 spans 14 amino acids. Germline CDR1 reads LGHDT; CDR2 reads YNNKEL (reference sequence). The junction had 10 bases not matched to a gene; V was cut back by 5 bases and J by 6 bases. Here the CDR3 DNA reads TGTGCCAGCAGCACCGGGGGGATCCTTAGCGAGCAGTACTTC. This gives the protein CASSTGGILSEQYF.

A note on this clone: The sample contains more than one DNA sequence encoding this CDR3. The gene calls are TRBV19 and TRBJ1-1; 7 nucleotides line up with TRBD1. J was trimmed by 4 bases and V by 5 bases; bases with no gene match: 4. CDR1 is LNHDA, CDR2 SQIVND, per germline (reference sequence). CDR3 size: 13 residues. CDR3 in amino acids: CASSSAGGTEAFF. CDR3 in DNA: TGTGCCAGTAGTTCAGCAGGGGGCACTGAAGCTTTCTTT.

This chain connects TRBV13 to TRBJ2-5, with 11 bases that match TRBD2. V shed 0 bases, J shed 5 bases, and the junction held 20 bases outside the gene matches. This CDR3 contains 21 residues. The germline V gene encodes CDR1 PRHDT and CDR2 FYEKMQ (reference sequence). CDR3 sequence: CASSLGLFGDLIAGGRETQYF. The DNA of the CDR3 is TGTGCCAGCAGCTTAGGCCTTTTTGGCGACTTGATAGCGGGAGGGCGGGAGACCCAGTACTTC.